Listed here is a single T cell receptor (beta chain). Its antigen is unidentified. The entry originates in a study of T-cell memory formation after mild COVID-19. Study-level background: Most TCR clusters belonged to a single donor. Study results and limitations: For contracting clones, CD4+ ones sat mainly in CM and EM, CD8+ in EMRA.

The CDR3 runs to 12 residues. CDR1 and CDR2 (germline): SEHNR, FQNEAQ (reference sequence). Trimming removed 6 bases at V and 5 bases at J, with 10 bases between. Constant-segment primers were used for 5'RACE, and the resulting TCR alpha and TCR beta cDNA libraries carried sample barcodes and UMIs. TCRdb reprocessed the 5' RACE reads with MiXCR, giving one entry per CDR3 protein. The sample has 390,000 or so distinct CDR3 sequences, about 16% seen once; the top ten hold 20% to 25%. The sequenced sample consisted of PBMCs or a T cell subset sorted from them (not recorded which). The receptor comes from a man younger than 35 who had mild COVID-19 (a few samples of this study predate the infection). Cell type and time point are not known. The gene calls are TRBV7-9 and TRBJ1-2; D uncertain. DNA of the CDR3: TGTGCCAGCAGTGGCGGGAGTTATGGCTACACCTTC. Its translation: CASSGGSYGYTF.